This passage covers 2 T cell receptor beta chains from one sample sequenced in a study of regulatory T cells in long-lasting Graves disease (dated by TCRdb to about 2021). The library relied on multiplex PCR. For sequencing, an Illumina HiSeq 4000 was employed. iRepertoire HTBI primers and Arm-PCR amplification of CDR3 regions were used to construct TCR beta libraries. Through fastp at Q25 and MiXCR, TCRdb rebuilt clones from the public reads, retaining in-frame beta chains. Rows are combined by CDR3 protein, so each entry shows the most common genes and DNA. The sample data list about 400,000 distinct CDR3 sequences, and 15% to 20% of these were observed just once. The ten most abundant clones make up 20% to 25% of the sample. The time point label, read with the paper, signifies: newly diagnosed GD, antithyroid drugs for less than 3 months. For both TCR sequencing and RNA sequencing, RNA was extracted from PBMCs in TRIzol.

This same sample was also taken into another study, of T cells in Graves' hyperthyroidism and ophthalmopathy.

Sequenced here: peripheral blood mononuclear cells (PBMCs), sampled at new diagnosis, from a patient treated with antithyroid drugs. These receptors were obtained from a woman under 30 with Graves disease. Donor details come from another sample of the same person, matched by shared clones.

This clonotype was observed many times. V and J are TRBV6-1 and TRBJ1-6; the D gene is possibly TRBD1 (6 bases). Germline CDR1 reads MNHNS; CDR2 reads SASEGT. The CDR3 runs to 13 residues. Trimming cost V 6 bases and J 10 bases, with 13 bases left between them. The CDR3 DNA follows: TGTGCCAGCAGCGGTGGGGGCAGCTCACCCCTCCACTTT. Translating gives CASSGGGSSPLHF.

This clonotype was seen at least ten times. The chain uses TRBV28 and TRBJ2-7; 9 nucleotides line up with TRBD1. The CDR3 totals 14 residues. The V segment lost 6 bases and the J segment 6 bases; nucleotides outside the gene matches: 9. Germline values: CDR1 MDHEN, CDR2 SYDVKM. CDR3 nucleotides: TGTGCCAGCAGGGCCGGGACAGGGTTTATCGAGCAGTACTTC. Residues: CASRAGTGFIEQYF.